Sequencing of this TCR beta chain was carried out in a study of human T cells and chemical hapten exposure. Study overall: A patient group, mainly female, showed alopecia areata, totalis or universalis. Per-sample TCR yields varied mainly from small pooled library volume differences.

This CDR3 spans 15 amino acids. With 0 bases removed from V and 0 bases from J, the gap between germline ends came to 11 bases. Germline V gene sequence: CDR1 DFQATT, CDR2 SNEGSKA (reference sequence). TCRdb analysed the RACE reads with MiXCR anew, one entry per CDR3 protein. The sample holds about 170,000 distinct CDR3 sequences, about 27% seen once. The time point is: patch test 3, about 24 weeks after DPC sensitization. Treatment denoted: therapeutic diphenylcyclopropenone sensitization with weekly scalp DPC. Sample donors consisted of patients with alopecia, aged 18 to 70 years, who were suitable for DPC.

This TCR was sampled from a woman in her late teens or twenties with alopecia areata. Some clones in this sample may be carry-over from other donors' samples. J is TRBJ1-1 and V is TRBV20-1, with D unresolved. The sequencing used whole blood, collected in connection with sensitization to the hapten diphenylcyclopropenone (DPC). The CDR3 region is CSARDSTVMNTEAFF. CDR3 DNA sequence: TGCAGTGCTAGAGATTCAACGGTTATGAACACTGAAGCTTTCTTT.